A single TCR beta chain is shown here with its context. The sample is drawn from a study of CD8 T cells in Susac syndrome. Whole-study context: Blood was drawn from patients with Susac syndrome. At that point, they were therapy-naive, on corticosteroids, or on intravenous immunoglobulin alone.

V lost 6 bases to trimming and J lost 5 bases; unmatched junction nucleotides: 5. CDR1 and CDR2 from the germline V gene are SGHTA and FQGNSA. This CDR3 region has 13 residues. With random hexamers, 0.5 to 1 ug RNA was reverse transcribed. Amplification of TCR beta CDR3 used immunoSEQ multiplex PCR across 54 Vbeta and 13 Jbeta. One entry per CDR3 protein, called by TCRdb with MiXCR from the immunoSEQ multiplex PCR reads. Of about 210,000 distinct CDR3 sequences detected, less than 95% appear once; the ten largest clones hold approximately 0.15%. The T cells that were sequenced for TCR beta were CD8+ and CD4+ cells from blood. Patients with Susac syndrome met diagnostic criteria defined recently for definite or probable disease.

This receptor was identified in a human donor with Susac syndrome. The gene calls are TRBV7-2 and TRBJ2-5, with 8 bases that match TRBD2. The sample consisted of CD4+ T cells from PBMCs. The DNA for the CDR3 is TGTGCCAGCAGGAGGACTAGCTCGGAGACCCAGTACTTC. It yields the protein CASRRTSSETQYF.